This T cell receptor beta chain was observed in a study of blood T cells in healthy people across ages. The study's findings and limits: Both higher diversity and more naive CD4+ cells marked long-lived donors when set against aged donors. Strong correlation was found linking TCR beta diversity to naive T cell percentage.

Through a sample-barcoded 5' primer and a J-beta primer mix, a second PCR was run for about 6 to 12 cycles. TCRdb re-analysed the 5' RACE reads in MiXCR, keeping a single row per CDR3 protein. This table has some 890,000 distinct CDR3 sequences, 25% to 30% appearing once. This clonotype has just a few counts. The antigen remains unidentified. The CDR3 runs to 15 residues. Germline V gene data show CDR1 as MGHDK and CDR2 as SYGVNS. V was shortened by 3 bases and J by 1 base, with 11 bases between the two germline ends. These same data were also listed under a study on T cells of mothers and their children.

The source of this sequence is a woman in her thirties or forties in good health. Sequenced material: blood. The chain uses TRBV25-1 and TRBJ2-3; D remains unclear. The CDR3 region is CASSDGIQGTDTQYF. For the CDR3, the DNA is TGTGCCAGCAGTGATGGAATTCAGGGCACAGATACGCAGTATTTT.